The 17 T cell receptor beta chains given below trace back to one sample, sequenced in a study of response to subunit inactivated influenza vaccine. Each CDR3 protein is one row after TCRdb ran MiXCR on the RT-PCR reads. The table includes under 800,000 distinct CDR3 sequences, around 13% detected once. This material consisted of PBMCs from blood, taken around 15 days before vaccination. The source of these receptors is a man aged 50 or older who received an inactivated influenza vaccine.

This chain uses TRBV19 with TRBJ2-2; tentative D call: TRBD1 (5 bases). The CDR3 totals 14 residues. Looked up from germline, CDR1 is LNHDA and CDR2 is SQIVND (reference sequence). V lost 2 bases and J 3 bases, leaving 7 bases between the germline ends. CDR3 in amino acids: CASSIKGYTGELFF. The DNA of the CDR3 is TGTGCCAGTAGTATAAAGGGGTACACCGGGGAGCTGTTTTTT.

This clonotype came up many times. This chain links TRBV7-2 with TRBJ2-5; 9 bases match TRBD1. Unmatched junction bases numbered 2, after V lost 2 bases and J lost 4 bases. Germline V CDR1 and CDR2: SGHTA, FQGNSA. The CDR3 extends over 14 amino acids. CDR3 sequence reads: CASSLNRGRETQYF. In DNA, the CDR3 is TGTGCCAGCAGCTTAAACAGGGGGCGAGAGACCCAGTACTTC.

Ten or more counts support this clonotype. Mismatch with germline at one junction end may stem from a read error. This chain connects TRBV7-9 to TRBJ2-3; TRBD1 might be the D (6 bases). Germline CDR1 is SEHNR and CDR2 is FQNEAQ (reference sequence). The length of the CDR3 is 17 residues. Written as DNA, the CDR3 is TGTGCCAGCAGCTTAGGGGGGCTAGGGGCAACCACAAATACGCAGTATTTT. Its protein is CASSLGGLGATTNTQYF.

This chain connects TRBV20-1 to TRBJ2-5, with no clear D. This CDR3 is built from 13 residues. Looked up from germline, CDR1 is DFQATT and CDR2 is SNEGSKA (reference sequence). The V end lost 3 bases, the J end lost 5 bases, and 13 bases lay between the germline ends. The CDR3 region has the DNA TGCAGTGCTAGGGCACCTTTGGTGGAGACCCAGTACTTC. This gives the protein CSARAPLVETQYF.

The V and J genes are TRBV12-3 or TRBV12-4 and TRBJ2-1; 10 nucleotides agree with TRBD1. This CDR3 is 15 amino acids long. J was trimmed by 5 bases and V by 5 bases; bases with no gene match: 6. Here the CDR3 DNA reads TGTGCCAGCAGTCCCCGACAGGGGGCGAACAATGAGCAGTTCTTC. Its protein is CASSPRQGANNEQFF.

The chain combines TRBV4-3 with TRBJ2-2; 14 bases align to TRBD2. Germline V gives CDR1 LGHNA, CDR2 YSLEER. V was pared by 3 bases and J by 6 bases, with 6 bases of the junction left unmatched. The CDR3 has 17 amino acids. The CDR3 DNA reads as TGCGCCAGCAGCCAGGGGGGACTAGCGGGAGCCCCCGGGGAGCTGTTTTTT. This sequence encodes CASSQGGLAGAPGELFF.

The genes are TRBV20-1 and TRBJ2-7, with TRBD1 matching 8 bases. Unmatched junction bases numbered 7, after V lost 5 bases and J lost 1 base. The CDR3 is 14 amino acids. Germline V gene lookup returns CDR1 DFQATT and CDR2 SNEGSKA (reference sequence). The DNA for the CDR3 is TGCAGTGCTGAGTGGACAGGGAGGTCCTACGAGCAGTACTTC. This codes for CSAEWTGRSYEQYF.

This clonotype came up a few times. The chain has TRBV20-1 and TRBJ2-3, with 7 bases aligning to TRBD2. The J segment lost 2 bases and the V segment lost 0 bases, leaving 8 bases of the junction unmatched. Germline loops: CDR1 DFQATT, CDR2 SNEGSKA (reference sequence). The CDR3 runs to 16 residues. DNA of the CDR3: TGCAGTGCTAGAGATACCGAGCGGGACCTCACAGATACGCAGTATTTT. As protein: CSARDTERDLTDTQYF.

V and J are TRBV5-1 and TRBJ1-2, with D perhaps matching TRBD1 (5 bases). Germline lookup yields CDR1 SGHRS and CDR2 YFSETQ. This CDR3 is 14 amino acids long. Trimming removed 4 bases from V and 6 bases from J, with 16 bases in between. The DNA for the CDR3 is TGCGCCAGCAGCCCGACAGTTATCGTGGATGGCTACACCTTC. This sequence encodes CASSPTVIVDGYTF.

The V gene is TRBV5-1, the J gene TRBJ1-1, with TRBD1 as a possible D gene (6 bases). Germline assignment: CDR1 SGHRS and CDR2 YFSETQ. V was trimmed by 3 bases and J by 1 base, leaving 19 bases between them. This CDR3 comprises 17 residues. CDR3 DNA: TGCGCCAGCAGCTGGTATCTAACGCCGGACAGGAACACTGAAGCTTTCTTT. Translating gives CASSWYLTPDRNTEAFF.

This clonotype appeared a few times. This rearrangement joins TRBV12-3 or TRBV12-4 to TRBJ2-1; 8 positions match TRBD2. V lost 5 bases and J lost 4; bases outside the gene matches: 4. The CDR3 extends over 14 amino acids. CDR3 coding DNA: TGTGCCAGCAGTGGACGGGGGGGTTACAATGAGCAGTTCTTC. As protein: CASSGRGGYNEQFF.

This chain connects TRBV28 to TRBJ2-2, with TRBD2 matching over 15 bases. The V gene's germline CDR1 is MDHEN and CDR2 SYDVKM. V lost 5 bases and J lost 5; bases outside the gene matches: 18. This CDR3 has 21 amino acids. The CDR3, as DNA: TGTGCCAGCAGTGTATACGCCGGGACTAGCGGGAGGTTTCGATTTACCGGGGAGCTGTTTTTT. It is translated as CASSVYAGTSGRFRFTGELFF.

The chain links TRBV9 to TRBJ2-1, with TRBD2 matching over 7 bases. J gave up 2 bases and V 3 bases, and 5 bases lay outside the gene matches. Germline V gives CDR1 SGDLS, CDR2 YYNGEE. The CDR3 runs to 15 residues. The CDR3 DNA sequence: TGTGCCAGCAGCGATCGAGCGGGGCCCTACAATGAGCAGTTCTTC. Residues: CASSDRAGPYNEQFF.

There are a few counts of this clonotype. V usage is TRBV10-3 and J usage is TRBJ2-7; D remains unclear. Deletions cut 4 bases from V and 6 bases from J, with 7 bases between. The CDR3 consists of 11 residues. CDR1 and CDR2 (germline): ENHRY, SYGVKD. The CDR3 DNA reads TGTGCCATCAGTGCCAGTATCGAGCAGTACTTC. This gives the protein CAISASIEQYF.

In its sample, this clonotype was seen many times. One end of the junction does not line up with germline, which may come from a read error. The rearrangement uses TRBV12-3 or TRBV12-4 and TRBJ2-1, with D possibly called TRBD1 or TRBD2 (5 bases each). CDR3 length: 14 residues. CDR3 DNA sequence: TGCGCCAGCAGCTTGGGACGGTCTTACAATGAGCAGTTCTTC. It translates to CASSLGRSYNEQFF.

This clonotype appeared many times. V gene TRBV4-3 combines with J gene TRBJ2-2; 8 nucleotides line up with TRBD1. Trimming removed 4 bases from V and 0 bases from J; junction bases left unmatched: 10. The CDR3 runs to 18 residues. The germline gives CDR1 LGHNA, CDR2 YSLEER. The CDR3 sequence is CASSRGRAQGANTGELFF. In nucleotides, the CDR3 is TGCGCCAGCAGCCGCGGAAGGGCACAGGGGGCGAACACCGGGGAGCTGTTTTTT.

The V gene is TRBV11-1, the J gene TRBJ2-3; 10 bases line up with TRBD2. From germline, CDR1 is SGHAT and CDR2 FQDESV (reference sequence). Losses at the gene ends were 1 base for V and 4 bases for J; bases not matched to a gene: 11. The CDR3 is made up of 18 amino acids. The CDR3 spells CASSLVFVERGGSDTQYF. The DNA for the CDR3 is TGTGCCAGCAGCTTAGTCTTCGTGGAGCGGGGGGGATCAGATACGCAGTATTTT. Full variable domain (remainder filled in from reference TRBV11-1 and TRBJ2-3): EAEVAQSPRYKITEKSQAVAFWCDPISGHATLYWYRQILGQGPELLVQFQDESVVDDSQLPKDRFSAERLKGVDSTLKIQPAELGDSAMYLCASSLVFVERGGSDTQYFGPGTRLTVL.